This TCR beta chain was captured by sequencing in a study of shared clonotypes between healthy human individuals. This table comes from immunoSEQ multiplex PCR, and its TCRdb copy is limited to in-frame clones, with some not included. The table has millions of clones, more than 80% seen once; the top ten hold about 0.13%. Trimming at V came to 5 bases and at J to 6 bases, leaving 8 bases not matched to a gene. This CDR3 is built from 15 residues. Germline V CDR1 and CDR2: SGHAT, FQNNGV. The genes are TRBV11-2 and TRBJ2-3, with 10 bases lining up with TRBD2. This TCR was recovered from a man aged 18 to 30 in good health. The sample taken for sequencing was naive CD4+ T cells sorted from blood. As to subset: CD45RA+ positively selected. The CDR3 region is CASSNLAGARDTQYF. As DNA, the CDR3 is TGTGCCAGCAGCAATCTAGCGGGAGCAAGGGATACGCAGTATTTT.